The 30 T cell receptor beta chains below all came from one sample that was sequenced in a study of T cells in Graves' hyperthyroidism and ophthalmopathy. From RNA transcripts, TCR beta CDR3 regions were amplified. TCR CDR3 underwent first-round RT-PCR with the HTBI primer set. TCRdb redid the calling of the multiplex PCR reads with MiXCR, one entry per CDR3 protein. The sample carries around 420,000 distinct CDR3 sequences, roughly an eighth recorded once. The sequenced material came from blood. These receptors came from a young woman with Graves' hyperthyroidism.

CDR3 sequence: CASTGQLSNQPQHF. The CDR3 DNA sequence: TGTGCCAGTACGGGACAACTTAGCAATCAGCCCCAGCATTTT. The chain has TRBV19 and TRBJ1-5; a weak D match, TRBD1 (6 bases). From germline, CDR1 is LNHDA and CDR2 SQIVND (reference sequence). V lost 7 bases to trimming and J lost 0 bases, with 10 bases between them. This CDR3 has 14 residues.

This clonotype has just a few counts. The chain uses TRBV27 and TRBJ1-3; D is uncertain. The CDR3 runs to 17 residues. Germline values: CDR1 MNHEY, CDR2 SMNVEV (reference sequence). Trimming cost V 1 base and J 0 bases, with 13 bases left between them. This chain's CDR3 is CASSLYSPFRSGNTIYF. The CDR3, as DNA: TGTGCCAGCAGTTTATACTCACCTTTTCGCTCTGGAAACACCATATATTTT.

This clonotype was detected ten times or more. This chain joins TRBV30 and TRBJ2-7, with TRBD2 identical over 13 bases. Germline CDR1 and CDR2: GTSNPN and SVGIG (reference sequence). The V gene end was trimmed by 5 bases and the J gene end by 5 bases; junction bases not matched to a gene: 3. The CDR3 totals 13 residues. The CDR3 DNA follows: TGTGCCTGGTCAGGACTAGCGGGAGACGAGCAGTACTTC. Its protein product is CAWSGLAGDEQYF.

This clonotype was seen at least ten times. The CDR3 region has the DNA TGCGCCAGCAGCTTGAGCAGGGTGCCCGGGGAGCTGTTTTTT. It yields the protein CASSLSRVPGELFF. The chain carries TRBV5-1 and TRBJ2-2, with D perhaps matching TRBD1 (5 bases). From germline, CDR1 is SGHRS and CDR2 YFSETQ. Trimming removed 1 base at V and 6 bases at J, with 10 bases between. CDR3 length equals 14 residues.

This clonotype was seen many times. This chain joins TRBV20-1 and TRBJ1-1; D gene uncertain. The CDR3 is 14 residues long. Trimming took off 0 bases at V and 1 base at J, with 9 bases between the two ends. Germline CDR1 is DFQATT and CDR2 is SNEGSKA (reference sequence). DNA of the CDR3: TGCAGTGCTAGAGATCTAGGGAAGAACACTGAAGCTTTCTTT. It is translated as CSARDLGKNTEAFF.

This clonotype was recorded many times. The chain carries TRBV30 and TRBJ2-1; possibly TRBD2 for D (6 bases). Germline V gene data show CDR1 as GTSNPN and CDR2 as SVGIG (reference sequence). There are 16 residues in the CDR3. Trimming removed 4 bases at V and 0 bases at J, with 16 bases between. CDR3 in DNA: TGTGCCTGGACTCCTAACGGGAGTCCCTCCTACAATGAGCAGTTCTTC. Its translation: CAWTPNGSPSYNEQFF.

This clonotype has a count of ten or more. The V gene is TRBV6-5, the J gene TRBJ1-1; D may be TRBD1 (5 bases). CDR3 length: 15 amino acids. The germline CDR1 and CDR2 sequences are MNHEY and SVGAGI. Trimming removed 0 bases at V and 4 bases at J, with 12 bases between. For the CDR3, the DNA is TGTGCCAGCAGTTACTCGAACCAGGGCGGCACTGAAGCTTTCTTT. Translating gives CASSYSNQGGTEAFF.

There are a few counts of this clonotype. V is TRBV7-9 and J is TRBJ1-2; D is perhaps TRBD1 (5 bases). Germline-derived CDR1 and CDR2 are SEHNR and FQNEAQ (reference sequence). CDR3 length: 13 residues. Between the trimmed V and J ends, which lost 1 base and 7 bases, there was a span of 10 bases. CDR3 residues: CASSLEPGLGYTF. CDR3 DNA sequence: TGTGCCAGCAGCTTAGAACCAGGGCTTGGCTACACCTTC. Supplemented by reference TRBV7-9 and TRBJ1-2, the full variable domain reads DTGVSQNPRHKITKRGQNVTFRCDPISEHNRLYWYRQTLGQGPEFLTYFQNEAQLEKSRLLSDRFSAERPKGSFSTLEIQRTEQGDSAMYLCASSLEPGLGYTFGSGTRLTVV.

There are a few counts of this clonotype. The chain combines TRBV15 with TRBJ2-3; D not resolved. The CDR3 covers 13 residues. Germline V CDR1 and CDR2: LNHNV, YYDKDF (reference sequence). Trimming stripped 5 bases from V and 0 bases from J, with 6 bases between. The CDR3 DNA follows: TGTGCCACCAGCGGGCGCAGCACAGATACGCAGTATTTT. This translates into CATSGRSTDTQYF. The whole variable domain, filled in from reference TRBV15 and TRBJ2-3, reads DAMVIQNPRYQVTQFGKPVTLSCSQTLNHNVMYWYQQKSSQAPKLLFHYYDKDFNNEADTPDNFQSRRPNTSFCFLDIRSPGLGDTAMYLCATSGRSTDTQYFGPGTRLTVL.

In its sample, this clonotype was seen many times. CDR3 sequence (DNA): TGTGCCAGCAGTTACGGTGCTGGGTTGGATTCACCCCTCCACTTT. Amino acid sequence: CASSYGAGLDSPLHF. The rearrangement links TRBV6-6 to TRBJ1-6, with no clear D. Germline CDR1 MNHNY, CDR2 SVGAGI (reference sequence). V gave up 2 bases and J gave up 8 bases, with 13 bases separating them. The length of the CDR3 is 15 residues.

This clonotype was observed a handful of times. The V call is TRBV7-8, the J call TRBJ2-2; 9 nucleotides line up with TRBD2. CDR1 SGHVS and CDR2 FQNEAQ come from the germline V gene. J was trimmed by 0 bases and V by 3 bases; bases with no gene match: 11. The CDR3 spans 19 residues. The CDR3 reads CASSFSLAGVEANTGELFF. CDR3 in DNA: TGTGCCAGCAGCTTTTCACTAGCGGGCGTTGAAGCGAACACCGGGGAGCTGTTTTTT.

This clonotype was found a few times. The chain is built from TRBV20-1 and TRBJ1-6; 10 nucleotides line up with TRBD1. The germline gives CDR1 DFQATT, CDR2 SNEGSKA (reference sequence). The CDR3 covers 15 residues. Germline trimming cut 5 bases from V and 4 bases from J; bases unmatched to any gene: 5. The chain's CDR3 is CSASTGGRYNSPLHF. CDR3 coding DNA: TGCAGTGCTTCGACAGGGGGCAGGTATAATTCACCCCTCCACTTT.

This clonotype occurred many times. The genes are TRBV20-1 and TRBJ2-2, with 7 bases fitting TRBD2. CDR1 is DFQATT, CDR2 SNEGSKA, per germline (reference sequence). V was pared by 4 bases and J by 0 bases, with 5 bases of the junction left unmatched. This CDR3 contains 15 residues. In DNA form, the CDR3 reads TGCAGTGCTATATCTAGCGGAACGAACACCGGGGAGCTGTTTTTT. Its translation: CSAISSGTNTGELFF.

This clonotype was counted ten times or more. The J gene is TRBJ2-1, the V gene TRBV28; the D gene is possibly TRBD2 (6 bases). The V gene lost 11 bases and the J gene lost 2 bases, with 13 bases spanning the gap. The CDR3 covers 13 residues. The germline CDR1 and CDR2 sequences are MDHEN and SYDVKM. The CDR3 bases are TGTGCCGGCGGGGCTAGCGCCTACAATGAGCAGTTCTTC. Protein product: CAGGASAYNEQFF.

This clonotype was seen many times. This chain links TRBV15 with TRBJ1-1, with D possibly matching TRBD1 (6 bases). Trimming took 3 bases from V and 7 from J, leaving 18 bases between them. CDR3 size: 15 residues. Germline values: CDR1 LNHNV, CDR2 YYDKDF (reference sequence). This CDR3 reads CATSRGGREMNEAFF. The CDR3 DNA reads as TGTGCCACCAGCAGGGGGGGCAGGGAGATGAATGAAGCTTTCTTT.

V usage is TRBV20-1 and J usage is TRBJ2-1; D is unclear. The CDR3 totals 14 residues. Germline assignment: CDR1 DFQATT and CDR2 SNEGSKA (reference sequence). V shed 4 bases and J shed 0 bases, with 10 bases lying between them. CDR3 DNA sequence: TGCAGTGCTATTGCTTATAGCTCCTACAATGAGCAGTTCTTC. Amino acids: CSAIAYSSYNEQFF.

This sequence joins TRBV19 and TRBJ1-1, with 8 bases identical to TRBD1. V shed 11 bases and J 11 bases; nucleotides not matched to a gene: 10. Germline CDR1 reads LNHDA; CDR2 reads SQIVND (reference sequence). The CDR3 loop spans 11 amino acids. The CDR3 coding sequence is TGTGCCCTAAAAGGGGGACAGGAGGCTTTCTTT. Its translation: CALKGGQEAFF.

This clonotype has a handful of counts. An end of the junction differs from the germline gene, which may be a read error. This chain connects TRBV6-1 to TRBJ1-3; D gene uncertain. The CDR3 has 13 residues. CDR1 and CDR2 from the germline V gene are MNHNS and SASEGT. The CDR3: CASSPTVGHTIYF. The DNA of the CDR3 is TGTGCCAGCAGTCCTACAGTTGGACACACCATATATTTT.

This clonotype appeared many times. The J gene is TRBJ2-3, the V gene TRBV20-1, with D perhaps TRBD2 (6 bases). The CDR3 spans 16 residues. The germline V gene encodes CDR1 DFQATT and CDR2 SNEGSKA (reference sequence). The CDR3: CRPRARDPGETDTQYF. CDR3 DNA: TGCAGGCCCCGGGCCCGGGACCCGGGGGAGACAGATACGCAGTATTTT.

The rearrangement uses TRBV7-8 and TRBJ1-4; no clear D. Germline V CDR1 and CDR2: SGHVS, FQNEAQ. The ends were cut back, 5 bases at V and 8 bases at J, with 12 bases in the middle. This CDR3 region has 13 residues. CDR3 amino acids: CASSPLEGEKLFF. In DNA form, the CDR3 reads TGTGCCAGCAGCCCCCTGGAAGGAGAAAAACTGTTTTTT.

This chain links TRBV5-4 with TRBJ2-1; 7 positions agree with TRBD2. Germline assignment: CDR1 SGHNT and CDR2 YYREEE (reference sequence). Trimming took 5 bases from V and 9 from J; bases not matched to a gene: 17. This CDR3 is 16 amino acids long. CDR3 sequence reads: CASRANWGGSAGEQFF. For the CDR3, the DNA is TGTGCCAGCAGGGCTAATTGGGGCGGGAGTGCGGGTGAGCAGTTCTTC.

This clonotype has ten or more counts. The chain uses TRBV6-2 or TRBV6-3 and TRBJ1-1; 8 bases agree with TRBD1. CDR1 and CDR2 (germline): MNHEY, SVGEGT. CDR3 size: 14 residues. The junction had 7 bases not matched to a gene; V was cut back by 6 bases and J by 4 bases. CDR3 sequence: CASRNPGGGTEAFF. CDR3 nucleotides: TGTGCCAGCAGAAACCCAGGGGGCGGCACTGAAGCTTTCTTT.

This clonotype has ten or more counts. This chain connects TRBV7-9 to TRBJ2-7; 8 nucleotides match TRBD2. From germline, CDR1 is SEHNR and CDR2 FQNEAQ (reference sequence). CDR3 length: 13 amino acids. J lost 6 bases, V lost 5 bases, and 6 bases had no gene match. The CDR3: CASSPAGEIEQYF. CDR3 coding DNA: TGTGCCAGCAGCCCAGCGGGAGAAATCGAGCAGTACTTC.

V usage is TRBV20-1 and J usage is TRBJ2-4; D may be TRBD1 or TRBD2 (5 bases each). The CDR3 is 12 residues long. Trimming took off 7 bases at V and 4 bases at J, with 11 bases between the two ends. CDR1 DFQATT and CDR2 SNEGSKA come from the germline V gene (reference sequence). The CDR3 spells CSVLWGKNIQYF. The CDR3 DNA is TGCAGTGTCCTCTGGGGGAAAAACATTCAGTACTTC.

This clonotype was found many times. J is TRBJ2-7 and V is TRBV28; TRBD1 matches 12 bases. The CDR3 totals 15 residues. Germline CDR1 reads MDHEN; CDR2 reads SYDVKM. V was clipped by 5 bases and J by 6 bases; unmatched bases: 8. CDR3 amino acids: CASSGPGQGAGEQYF. CDR3 DNA: TGTGCCAGCAGTGGGCCGGGACAGGGGGCTGGCGAGCAGTACTTC.

This chain joins TRBV5-4 and TRBJ2-7; 9 bases are a match to TRBD1. The CDR3 loop spans 14 amino acids. Germline CDR1 and CDR2: SGHNT and YYREEE (reference sequence). The junction had 5 bases not matched to a gene; V was cut back by 0 bases and J by 7 bases. CDR3 bases: TGTGCCAGCAGCTTGGAACAGGGGGCCGGGGAGCAGTACTTC. Its translation: CASSLEQGAGEQYF.

There are many counts of this clonotype. The chain joins TRBV25-1 to TRBJ2-1; D is unclear. The CDR3 runs 13 residues. CDR1 MGHDK and CDR2 SYGVNS come from the germline V gene. Trimming left V 2 bases short and J 6 bases short, with 8 bases between. The CDR3 bases are TGTGCCAGCAGTGAAGAACACCTCAATGAGCAGTTCTTC. Protein product: CASSEEHLNEQFF.

The chain employs TRBV6-2 or TRBV6-3 and TRBJ2-1, with 8 positions matching TRBD1. Unmatched junction bases numbered 3, after V lost 2 bases and J lost 0 bases. This CDR3 has 16 residues. Per the germline V gene, CDR1 is MNHEY and CDR2 is SVGEGT. DNA of the CDR3: TGTGCCAGCAGTTACAACAGGGGGAGCTCCTACAATGAGCAGTTCTTC. This codes for CASSYNRGSSYNEQFF.

This clonotype has ten or more counts. The J gene is TRBJ1-1, the V gene TRBV12-3 or TRBV12-4; D perhaps matches TRBD1 (5 bases). CDR3 length equals 14 residues. V gave up 7 bases and J gave up 6 bases, with 18 bases separating them. CDR3 region: CASNPQVAIAEAFF. The CDR3 region has the DNA TGTGCCAGCAACCCACAGGTCGCGATTGCTGAAGCTTTCTTT.

This rearrangement joins TRBV10-3 to TRBJ2-7; the D gene could be TRBD1 or TRBD2 (5 bases each). The CDR3 covers 13 residues. Germline-derived CDR1 and CDR2 are ENHRY and SYGVKD. The V gene lost 0 bases and the J gene lost 5 bases, with 8 bases spanning the gap. CDR3 coding DNA: TGTGCCATCAGTGAGTCTAGGGGACACGAGCAGTACTTC. This encodes CAISESRGHEQYF.